This T cell receptor (beta chain) was obtained from a study of shared clonotypes between healthy human individuals (dated by TCRdb to the early 2020s). Concerning the study at large: The cohort comprised a couple of women and a few men aged 18 to 49 years. To increase sequencing depth and limit assay-specific biases, TCR repertoire library preparation and sequencing were carried out by different laboratories using diverse techniques. Each donor's leukapheresis produced roughly between about 0.9 and 9.5 billion PBMCs. To estimate repertoire size and how much clonotypes are shared between individuals, the study performed deep sequencing of blood TCR repertoires from 4 to 6 healthy adults.

Healthy HIV-negative adults with no recently reported acute infections or vaccinations were included as donors. Only Caucasian adults living in Nashville, Tennessee, USA were represented among the donors. For unsorted samples, about 85 million PBMCs were counted and genomic DNA was extracted with the QIAamp DNA Blood Mini kit. After blood collection by leukapheresis, PBMCs were isolated using Ficoll-Histopaque density gradient centrifugation and then cryopreserved in the vapor phase of liquid nitrogen. Using the deep immunoSEQ assay, TCR CDR3 regions were amplified from genomic DNA by multiplex PCR. Extracted genomic DNA from each cell subset was spread evenly across all wells of several immunoSEQ 96-well plates, with each plate serving as a replicate. For unsorted PBMC, each replicate PCR was loaded with 250 to 300 ng genomic DNA, equivalent to tens of thousands of T cell genomes. Genomic DNA from unsorted PBMC was sequenced over ten immunoSEQ deep assay plates. Purified libraries were measured with a Qubit 3.0 fluorometer, size-checked on a Bioanalyzer 2100, and measured again with the KAPA Library Quantification kit. Every immunoSEQ 96-well plate was sequenced on a separate single-read 150-cycle Illumina NextSeq 550 flow cell. On the study's bioinformatics: Because the immunoSEQ output included only junctional sequences and no quality scores, the filtering could not be the same as the filtering used for full-length reads. To assign V/J genes and CDR3, sequences were annotated using PyIR, a Python wrapper for IgBLAST v1.9, with IMGT germline references. Any read was removed if the V/J assignment was weak (E-value above 1e-6), the CDR3 was missing, or the read contained stop codons, out-of-frame junctions, or ambiguous translated residues. V3J clonotypes were defined as sequences sharing an identical inferred V gene, J gene, and CDR3 amino acid sequence. The percentage overlap between two repertoires was calculated by dividing the number of shared unique clonotypes by the size of the smaller repertoire. Richness of each repertoire was evaluated using RTK rarefaction, the Chao1 estimator, and Recon v2.1 estimates of unobserved clonotypes. TCRdb retrieved this table from immuneACCESS and kept in-frame rearrangements only. Not all clones are present; in checked studies, unresolved V genes account for under half, and no reason is known for the remainder. The V and J calls and clone size were taken over from that table, and D and trimming were inferred from the DNA. The sample has 400,000 to 600,000 clones on record, about 75% of them singletons. The ten largest make up around 13% of the sample.

This clone showed up just once. It has no known antigen specificity. No quality values exist for individual bases; no much larger clone is one base distant. The germline V gene supplies CDR1 SGHNT and CDR2 YENEEA. V and J lose 3 bases and 8 bases, and a span of 8 bases separates them. The CDR3 runs 12 amino acids, cysteine and phenylalanine included. CDR3 DNA only is kept here, 36 bases in frame from base 1. The paper's findings and limits, for the study overall: Because the study included only a small number of donors, the genetic and exposure-history diversity represented was limited. Only blood was sampled, and tissue TCR repertoires likely differ from those in blood. Pairwise subsampling led to the expectation that sequencing depth would affect the degree of clonotype sharing among donors.

The V and J segments used are TRBV11-3 and TRBJ2-1, with the D segment identity uncertain. Sequenced sample: PBMCs. The TCR was taken from a woman between 35 and 50 years old in good health. Some clones in this sample may be carry-over from other donors' samples. The DNA reads TGTGCCAGCAGCTTCCGCGCGCATGAGCAGTTCTTC. Protein translation: CASSFRAHEQFF.